These 21 T cell receptor beta chains came from one sample sequenced in a study of cytomegalovirus exposure and HLA in healthy donors. Primers included in the PCR were 60 Vbeta and 13 Jbeta primers. Using immunoSEQ multiplex PCR, the repertoire was profiled, and TCRdb retains in-frame clones only, with some absent. This repertoire shows 150,000 to 200,000 clones, 77% found once; its top ten account for 1.4%. Material for sequencing was PBMCs. Source of these receptors: a young man in good health and CMV-seronegative.

The CDR3 loop is CSVLTGGRCEQYF. In DNA form, the CDR3 reads TGCAGCGTCCTGACGGGGGGGCGTTGCGAGCAGTACTTC. J is TRBJ2-7 and V is TRBV29-1; the match to TRBD2 covers 8 bases. CDR1 and CDR2 (germline): SQVTM, ANQGSEA. Losses at the gene ends were 6 bases for V and 6 bases for J; bases not matched to a gene: 10. The CDR3 extends over 13 amino acids.

This chain uses TRBV2 with TRBJ2-3; 9 bases align to TRBD2. V trimming: 8 bases; J trimming: 0 bases; junction bases outside the gene matches: 6. Per germline, CDR1 SNHLY and CDR2 FYNNEI. The CDR3 contains 15 residues. The CDR3 region has the DNA TGTGCCAGCCGTAGACTAGCGGCTAGCACAGATACGCAGTATTTT. Amino acid sequence: CASRRLAASTDTQYF. Combining the CDR3 with reference TRBV2 and TRBJ2-3 gives the whole variable domain EPEVTQTPSHQVTQMGQEVILRCVPISNHLYFYWYRQILGQKVEFLVSFYNNEISEKSEIFDDQFSVERPDGSNFTLKIRSTKLEDSAMYFCASRRLAASTDTQYFGPGTRLTVL.

The J gene is TRBJ2-5, the V gene TRBV7-2; D perhaps matches TRBD1 (5 bases). CDR1 is SGHTA and CDR2 is FQGNSA in the germline V gene. CDR3 length: 14 amino acids. V dropped 0 bases and J dropped 3 bases, with 8 bases sitting between them. The DNA of the CDR3 is TGTGCCAGCAGCTTAGCTGGACAAAAAGAGACCCAGTACTTC. Translation: CASSLAGQKETQYF.

This clone appeared once. The chain is built from TRBV7-2 and TRBJ1-5; 7 nucleotides agree with TRBD1. The trim removed 4 bases at V and 1 base at J, leaving 4 bases unmatched. CDR1 SGHTA and CDR2 FQGNSA come from the germline V gene. The CDR3 totals 15 residues. CDR3 nucleotide sequence: TGTGCCAGCAGCTCACAGGGGTTGAGCAATCAGCCCCAGCATTTT. This encodes CASSSQGLSNQPQHF.

V and J are TRBV11-3 and TRBJ2-3; D remains ambiguous. The CDR3 runs 11 residues. From germline, CDR1 is SGHNT and CDR2 YENEEA. V lost 5 bases, J lost 8 bases, and 8 bases lay in between. The CDR3 coding sequence is TGTGCCAGCAGCCCCTCAGTTACGCAGTATTTT. It codes for CASSPSVTQYF.

The table lists this clone with a few counts. This chain joins TRBV7-6 and TRBJ2-1, with a tentative D call TRBD2 (6 bases). Per the germline V gene, CDR1 is SGHVS and CDR2 is FNYEAQ. The CDR3 has 16 amino acids. V gave up 1 base and J gave up 0 bases, with 10 bases separating them. CDR3 residues: CASSLGAGSSYNEQFF. The DNA for the CDR3 is TGTGCCAGCAGCTTAGGAGCGGGCAGCTCCTACAATGAGCAGTTCTTC.

This clone was found a few times. The V gene is TRBV7-9, the J gene TRBJ1-6; 8 nucleotides line up with TRBD1. The CDR3 is 14 amino acids. Per germline, CDR1 SEHNR and CDR2 FQNEAQ (reference sequence). J lost 9 bases, V lost 6 bases, and 7 bases had no gene match. CDR3: CASSLTGDRSPLHF. DNA for the CDR3: TGTGCCAGCAGTTTGACAGGGGATCGTTCACCCCTCCACTTT.

This clone came up many times. This chain joins TRBV2 and TRBJ2-7; 9 bases fit TRBD1. The junction had 10 bases not matched to a gene; V was cut back by 6 bases and J by 4 bases. From germline, CDR1 is SNHLY and CDR2 FYNNEI. The CDR3 loop spans 15 amino acids. CDR3 residues: CASSKQGAAYYEQYF. In DNA, the CDR3 is TGTGCCAGCAGCAAACAGGGGGCGGCATATTACGAGCAGTACTTC.

The chain carries TRBV10-3 and TRBJ1-4, with 8 bases lining up with TRBD1. Germline assignment: CDR1 ENHRY and CDR2 SYGVKD. This CDR3 is built from 16 residues. Trimming at V came to 4 bases and at J to 14 bases, leaving 18 bases not matched to a gene. The CDR3 DNA sequence: TGTGCCATCAGTGCGGGGGTTGAGACAGGGGTCCGGGATCTGTTTTTT. The encoded protein is CAISAGVETGVRDLFF.

DNA of the CDR3: TGTGCCAGCAGCTTACAACAGGGTGCAACTAATGAAAAACTGTTTTTT. It codes for CASSLQQGATNEKLFF. The rearrangement joins TRBV7-2 to TRBJ1-4, with D possibly TRBD1 on 6 matching bases. Germline V gene sequence: CDR1 SGHTA, CDR2 FQGNSA. V lost 2 bases, J lost 0 bases, and 10 bases lay in between. The CDR3 consists of 16 residues. Drawing the rest from reference TRBV7-2 and TRBJ1-4, the complete variable domain is GAGVSQSPSNKVTEKGKDVELRCDPISGHTALYWYRQSLGQGLEFLIYFQGNSAPDKSGLPSDRFSAERTGGSVSTLTIQRTQQEDSAVYLCASSLQQGATNEKLFFGSGTQLSVL.

This chain uses TRBV4-3 with TRBJ2-7; D possibly corresponds to TRBD2 (6 bases). This CDR3 has 15 residues. The ends were cut back, 0 bases at V and 6 bases at J, with 15 bases in the middle. Germline-derived CDR1 and CDR2 are LGHNA and YSLEER. CDR3 in DNA: TGCGCCAGCAGCCAAGATCTCGAACTAGCTAGCGAGCAGTACTTC. This codes for CASSQDLELASEQYF.

The rearrangement links TRBV6-5 to TRBJ1-2; no reliable D call. V was clipped by 0 bases and J by 2 bases, with 7 bases between them. Germline V gives CDR1 MNHEY, CDR2 SVGAGI. The CDR3 loop spans 14 amino acids. The CDR3: CASSYSLENYGYTF. CDR3 DNA sequence: TGTGCCAGCAGTTACTCGTTAGAGAACTATGGCTACACCTTC.

This clone was found once. V gene TRBV6-6 combines with J gene TRBJ2-7; D is uncertain. The CDR3 has 11 amino acids. Per germline, CDR1 MNHNY and CDR2 SVGAGI (reference sequence). V was pared by 2 bases and J by 6 bases, with 5 bases between. CDR3 coding DNA: TGTGCCAGCAGTTACGGCATCGAGCAGTACTTC. Its protein is CASSYGIEQYF.

Here the CDR3 DNA reads TGTGCCAGCAGCCCGCGGCGGACTAGCGGGAAGGAAGATACGCAGTATTTT. Translating it yields CASSPRRTSGKEDTQYF. The gene calls are TRBV7-9 and TRBJ2-3; TRBD2 agrees at 12 bases. The V segment lost 5 bases and the J segment 5 bases; nucleotides outside the gene matches: 11. Germline V gene data show CDR1 as SEHNR and CDR2 as FQNEAQ (reference sequence). This CDR3 region has 17 residues. The whole variable domain, filled in from reference TRBV7-9 and TRBJ2-3, reads DTGVSQNPRHKITKRGQNVTFRCDPISEHNRLYWYRQTLGQGPEFLTYFQNEAQLEKSRLLSDRFSAERPKGSFSTLEIQRTEQGDSAMYLCASSPRRTSGKEDTQYFGPGTRLTVL.

The J gene is TRBJ2-1, the V gene TRBV2; 9 nucleotides align to TRBD2. Losses at the gene ends were 5 bases for V and 9 bases for J; bases not matched to a gene: 8. The CDR3 consists of 14 residues. Germline-derived CDR1 and CDR2 are SNHLY and FYNNEI. The CDR3 nucleotides read TGTGCCAGCAGTTATGATAGCGGGAGCTCTGAGCAGTTCTTC. It translates to CASSYDSGSSEQFF.

The J gene is TRBJ2-1, the V gene TRBV19; tentative D call: TRBD1 (6 bases). V lost 7 bases and J 3 bases, leaving 13 bases between the germline ends. Germline V gene sequence: CDR1 LNHDA, CDR2 SQIVND (reference sequence). The CDR3 sequence is 14 residues long. CDR3 in DNA: TGTGCCAGTAAAACCGGGACAAACTACAATGAGCAGTTCTTC. Its protein is CASKTGTNYNEQFF.

The chain couples TRBV2 to TRBJ1-2, with D maybe TRBD1 (6 bases). The CDR3 covers 13 residues. Germline loops: CDR1 SNHLY, CDR2 FYNNEI. V was shortened by 6 bases and J by 2 bases, with 10 bases between the two germline ends. The CDR3 sequence is CASSDRRNYGYTF. In DNA, the CDR3 is TGTGCCAGCAGCGACAGGAGGAACTATGGCTACACCTTC.

The chain employs TRBV7-2 and TRBJ1-1; tentative D call: TRBD1 (5 bases). V was clipped by 4 bases and J by 1 base, with 13 bases between them. CDR3 length equals 15 residues. CDR1 SGHTA and CDR2 FQGNSA come from the germline V gene. CDR3 in DNA: TGTGCCAGCAGCTCCCGATGGGGGGGGAACACTGAAGCTTTCTTT. Translation gives CASSSRWGGNTEAFF.

The chain is built from TRBV28 and TRBJ1-2; a possible D gene is TRBD1 (6 bases). Trimming pared 6 bases from V and 8 bases from J, leaving 22 bases between. Germline loops: CDR1 MDHEN, CDR2 SYDVKM. The CDR3 totals 15 residues. CDR3 nucleotides: TGTGCCAGCAGGACTCCCCTCTGGGCAGGGGAAGGCTACACCTTC. Amino acid sequence: CASRTPLWAGEGYTF.

The gene calls are TRBV30 and TRBJ1-2; 10 nucleotides match TRBD1. Germline lookup yields CDR1 GTSNPN and CDR2 SVGIG (reference sequence). With V trimmed by 2 bases and J by 6 bases, 6 bases remained unmatched. The CDR3 is made up of 14 amino acids. In DNA, the CDR3 is TGTGCCTGGAGTCTGGGACAGGGGACGGATGGCTACACCTTC. Amino acid sequence: CAWSLGQGTDGYTF.

V gene TRBV7-9 combines with J gene TRBJ2-5; a weak D match, TRBD2 (6 bases). TRBJ2-7 explains the end of the DNA better; the J call may be wrong. Looked up from germline, CDR1 is SEHNR and CDR2 is FQNEAQ (reference sequence). The CDR3 is made up of 15 amino acids. In DNA, the CDR3 is TGTGCCAGCAGCTTACTAGGGACTGGCGGCTCCGAGCAGTACTTC. This encodes CASSLLGTGGSEQYF.